The T cell receptor (beta chain) described here comes from a study of CD8+ T cells in alopecia areata. Study-level information: Tofacitinib treatment spanned 6 to 18 months, with 6 months off drug afterward. Study-wide results and limits: Scalp clonality dropped significantly under tofacitinib, as did expanded CD8+ top-100 clones. Scalp specimens additionally yield sequences from normal skin's resident alphabeta T cells.

There are 12 residues in the CDR3. Germline V CDR1 and CDR2: SQVTM, ANQGSEA. Trimming removed 2 bases at V and 2 bases at J, with 6 bases between. This clone appeared a single time. Its antigen is not identified. Other DNA sequences in the same sample also yield this CDR3. Extraction and reverse transcription of RNA yielded cDNA as the sequencing template. The table came from immunoSEQ multiplex PCR; TCRdb's copy has only in-frame clones and leaves some out. Of roughly 180,000 clones in the sample, less than 70% are singletons; the top ten hold 10% to 14%. As for treatment: oral pan-JAK inhibitor, 5-10 mg twice daily. Researchers gathered lesional scalp punch biopsies and peripheral blood from patients with alopecia areata.

The TCR originated in a human donor with alopecia areata. Here the sequenced sample was CD8+ T cells sorted from blood, taken at week 24, from a patient treated with tofacitinib. The chain carries TRBV29-1 and TRBJ1-1; D perhaps matches TRBD1 (5 bases). The CDR3 DNA reads as TGCAGCGTTGAACAGGGCAACACTGAAGCTTTCTTT. This encodes CSVEQGNTEAFF.